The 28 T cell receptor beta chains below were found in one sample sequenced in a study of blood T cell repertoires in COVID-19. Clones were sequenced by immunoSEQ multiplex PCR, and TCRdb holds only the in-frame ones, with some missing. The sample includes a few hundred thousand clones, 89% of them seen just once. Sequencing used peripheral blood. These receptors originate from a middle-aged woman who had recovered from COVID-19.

The CDR3, as DNA: TGTGCCAGCAGCCAAGAAGGTGGCGGGGGGGAGCAGTTCTTC. Amino acids: CASSQEGGGGEQFF. The V gene is TRBV3-1 (or the pseudogene TRBV3-2), the J gene TRBJ2-1; TRBD2 matches at 8 bases. J gave up 10 bases and V 0 bases, and 5 bases lay outside the gene matches. The length of the CDR3 is 14 residues. CDR1 LGHDT and CDR2 YNNKEL come from the germline V gene (reference sequence).

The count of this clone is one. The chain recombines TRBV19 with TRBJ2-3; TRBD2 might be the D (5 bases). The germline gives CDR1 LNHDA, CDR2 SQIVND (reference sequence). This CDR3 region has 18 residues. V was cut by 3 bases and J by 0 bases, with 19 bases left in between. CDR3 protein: CASSMKFVAERSTDTQYF. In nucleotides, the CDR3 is TGTGCCAGTAGTATGAAGTTTGTGGCGGAGCGGAGCACAGATACGCAGTATTTT.

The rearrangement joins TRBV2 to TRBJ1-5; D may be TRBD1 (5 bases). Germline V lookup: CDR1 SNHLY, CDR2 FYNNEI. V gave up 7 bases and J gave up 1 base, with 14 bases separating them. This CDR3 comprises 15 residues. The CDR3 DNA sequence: TGTGCCAGCAACACTAGGGGACTAAGCAATCAGCCCCAGCATTTT. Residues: CASNTRGLSNQPQHF.

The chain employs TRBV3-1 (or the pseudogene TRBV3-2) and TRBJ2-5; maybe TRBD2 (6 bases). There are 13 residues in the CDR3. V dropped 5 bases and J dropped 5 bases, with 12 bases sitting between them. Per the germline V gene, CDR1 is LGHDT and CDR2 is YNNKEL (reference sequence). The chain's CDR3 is CASSGIGGETQYF. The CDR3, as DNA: TGTGCCAGCAGCGGCATTGGGGGGGAGACCCAGTACTTC.

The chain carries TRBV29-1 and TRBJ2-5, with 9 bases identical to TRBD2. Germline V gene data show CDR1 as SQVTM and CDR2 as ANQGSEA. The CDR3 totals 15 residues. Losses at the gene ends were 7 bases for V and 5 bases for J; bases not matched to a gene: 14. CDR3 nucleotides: TGCAGCGCCTCGACTAGCGGAAGAGGATGGGAGACCCAGTACTTC. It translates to CSASTSGRGWETQYF.

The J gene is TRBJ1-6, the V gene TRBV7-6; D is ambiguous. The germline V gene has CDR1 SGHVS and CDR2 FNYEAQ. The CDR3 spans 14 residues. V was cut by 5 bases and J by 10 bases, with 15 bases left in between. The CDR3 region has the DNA TGTGCCAGCAGCCCTAGGAACGTGAGATCACCCCTCCACTTT. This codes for CASSPRNVRSPLHF.

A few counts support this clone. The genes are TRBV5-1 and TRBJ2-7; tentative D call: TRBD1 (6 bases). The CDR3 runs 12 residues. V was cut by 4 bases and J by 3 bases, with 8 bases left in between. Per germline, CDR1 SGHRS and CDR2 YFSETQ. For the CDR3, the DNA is TGCGCCAGCAGCATGGACAGCTACGAGCAGTACTTC. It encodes CASSMDSYEQYF.

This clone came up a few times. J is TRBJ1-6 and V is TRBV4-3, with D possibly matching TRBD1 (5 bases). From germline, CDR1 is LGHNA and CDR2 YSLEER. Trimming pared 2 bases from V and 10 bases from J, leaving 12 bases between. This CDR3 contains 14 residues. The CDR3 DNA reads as TGCGCCAGCAGCCAAACAACAGGTTTATCACCCCTCCACTTT. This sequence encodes CASSQTTGLSPLHF.

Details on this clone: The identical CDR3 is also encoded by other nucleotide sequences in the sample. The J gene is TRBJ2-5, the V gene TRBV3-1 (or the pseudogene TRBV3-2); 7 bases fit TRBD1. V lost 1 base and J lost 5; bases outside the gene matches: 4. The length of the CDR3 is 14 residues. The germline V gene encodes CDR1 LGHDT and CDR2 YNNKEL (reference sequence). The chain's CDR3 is CASSQGQGGETQYF. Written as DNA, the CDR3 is TGTGCCAGCAGCCAAGGACAGGGTGGGGAGACCCAGTACTTC.

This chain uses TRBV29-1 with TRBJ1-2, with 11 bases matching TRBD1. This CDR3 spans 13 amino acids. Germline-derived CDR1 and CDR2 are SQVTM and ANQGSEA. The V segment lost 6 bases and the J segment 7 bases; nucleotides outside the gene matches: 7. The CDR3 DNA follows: TGCAGCGTCGGACAGGGGGCGTATCGTGGCTACACCTTC. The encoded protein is CSVGQGAYRGYTF.

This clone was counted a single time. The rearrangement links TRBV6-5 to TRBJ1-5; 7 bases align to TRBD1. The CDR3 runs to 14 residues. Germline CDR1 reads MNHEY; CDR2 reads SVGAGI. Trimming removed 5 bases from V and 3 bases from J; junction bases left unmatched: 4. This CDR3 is CASSKTGANQPQHF. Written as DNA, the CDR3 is TGTGCCAGCAGTAAAACAGGGGCCAATCAGCCCCAGCATTTT.

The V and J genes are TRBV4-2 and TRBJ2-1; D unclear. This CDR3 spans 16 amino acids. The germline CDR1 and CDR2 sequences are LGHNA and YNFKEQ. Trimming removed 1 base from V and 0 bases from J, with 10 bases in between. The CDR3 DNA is TGTGCCAGCAGCCAAGTGGGCACAGTCTCCTACAATGAGCAGTTCTTC. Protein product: CASSQVGTVSYNEQFF.

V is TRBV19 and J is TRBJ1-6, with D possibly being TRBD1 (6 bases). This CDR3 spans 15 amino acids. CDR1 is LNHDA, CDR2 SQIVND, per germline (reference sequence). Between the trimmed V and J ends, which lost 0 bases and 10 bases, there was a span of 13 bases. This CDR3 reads CASSIDHQGSSPLHF. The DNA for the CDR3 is TGTGCCAGTAGTATAGATCATCAGGGGAGCTCACCCCTCCACTTT.

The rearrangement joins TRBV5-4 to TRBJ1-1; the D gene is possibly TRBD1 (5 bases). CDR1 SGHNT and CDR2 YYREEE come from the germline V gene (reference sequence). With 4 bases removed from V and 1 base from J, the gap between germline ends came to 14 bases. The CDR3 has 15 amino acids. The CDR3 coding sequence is TGTGCCAGCAGCCCCAGTAGGGGCGGGAACACTGAAGCTTTCTTT. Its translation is CASSPSRGGNTEAFF.

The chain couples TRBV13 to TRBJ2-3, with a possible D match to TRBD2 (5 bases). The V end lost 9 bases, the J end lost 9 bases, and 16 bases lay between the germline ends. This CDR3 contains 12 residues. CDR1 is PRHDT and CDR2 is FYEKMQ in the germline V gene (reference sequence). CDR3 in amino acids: CASTSAPGTQYF. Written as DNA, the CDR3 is TGTGCCAGTACATCAGCCCCGGGGACGCAGTATTTT.

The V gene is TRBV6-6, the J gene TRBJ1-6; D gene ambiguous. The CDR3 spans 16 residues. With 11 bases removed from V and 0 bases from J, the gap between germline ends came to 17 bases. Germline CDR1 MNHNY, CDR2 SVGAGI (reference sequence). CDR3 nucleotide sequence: TGTGCCGCCAGGCGCGGACTCAGCTCCTATAATTCACCCCTCCACTTT. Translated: CAARRGLSSYNSPLHF.

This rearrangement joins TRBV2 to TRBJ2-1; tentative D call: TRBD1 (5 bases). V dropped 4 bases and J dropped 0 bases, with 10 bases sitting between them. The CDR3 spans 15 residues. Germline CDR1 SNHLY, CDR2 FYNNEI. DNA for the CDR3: TGTGCCAGCAGTGGACAGCGTAGCTCCTACAATGAGCAGTTCTTC. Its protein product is CASSGQRSSYNEQFF.

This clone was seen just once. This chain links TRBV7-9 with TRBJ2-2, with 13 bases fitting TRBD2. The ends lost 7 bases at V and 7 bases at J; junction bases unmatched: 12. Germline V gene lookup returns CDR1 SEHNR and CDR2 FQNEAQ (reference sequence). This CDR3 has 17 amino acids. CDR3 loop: CASTLGGLAGPYGELFF. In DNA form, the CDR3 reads TGTGCCAGCACCTTGGGGGGACTAGCGGGACCGTACGGGGAGCTGTTTTTT.

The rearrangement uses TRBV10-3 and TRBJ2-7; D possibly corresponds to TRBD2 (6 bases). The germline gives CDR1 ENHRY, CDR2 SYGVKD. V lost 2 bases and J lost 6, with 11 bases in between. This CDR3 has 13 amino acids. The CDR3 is CAISERRDGEQYV. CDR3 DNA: TGTGCCATCAGTGAGAGGAGGGATGGCGAGCAGTACGTC.

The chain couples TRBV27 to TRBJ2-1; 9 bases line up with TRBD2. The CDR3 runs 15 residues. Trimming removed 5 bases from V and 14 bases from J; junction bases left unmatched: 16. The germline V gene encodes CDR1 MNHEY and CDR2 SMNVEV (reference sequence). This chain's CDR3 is CASSNSNSGSLRKFF. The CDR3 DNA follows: TGTGCCAGCAGTAATTCAAATAGCGGGAGTCTTCGGAAGTTCTTC.

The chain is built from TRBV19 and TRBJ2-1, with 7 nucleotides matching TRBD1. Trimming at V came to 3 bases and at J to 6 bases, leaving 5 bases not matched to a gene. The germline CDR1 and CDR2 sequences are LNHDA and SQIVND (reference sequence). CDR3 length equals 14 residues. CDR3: CASSIVGQINEQFF. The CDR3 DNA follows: TGTGCCAGTAGTATCGTGGGACAGATCAATGAGCAGTTCTTC.

CDR3 sequence: CASSQVTGTGGEQYF. CDR3 bases: TGTGCCAGCAGCCAAGTCACGGGGACAGGGGGCGAGCAGTACTTC. J is TRBJ2-7 and V is TRBV3-1 (or the pseudogene TRBV3-2); TRBD1 agrees at 11 bases. Germline-derived CDR1 and CDR2 are LGHDT and YNNKEL (reference sequence). The CDR3 is 15 residues long. The trim removed 1 base at V and 6 bases at J, leaving 5 bases unmatched.

The CDR3 loop is CASYSYNSPLHF. For the CDR3, the DNA is TGTGCCAGTTACTCCTATAATTCACCCCTCCACTTT. The chain employs TRBV6-5 and TRBJ1-6; D not certain. V was shortened by 9 bases and J by 0 bases, with 3 bases between the two germline ends. The CDR3 has 12 amino acids. Germline CDR1 reads MNHEY; CDR2 reads SVGAGI.

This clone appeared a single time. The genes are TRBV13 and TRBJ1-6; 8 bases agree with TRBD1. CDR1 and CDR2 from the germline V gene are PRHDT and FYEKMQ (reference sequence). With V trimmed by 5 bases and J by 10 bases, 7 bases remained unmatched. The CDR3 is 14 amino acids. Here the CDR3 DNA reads TGTGCCAGCAGCGAGACAGGGGAAGGGTCACCCCTCCACTTT. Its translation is CASSETGEGSPLHF.

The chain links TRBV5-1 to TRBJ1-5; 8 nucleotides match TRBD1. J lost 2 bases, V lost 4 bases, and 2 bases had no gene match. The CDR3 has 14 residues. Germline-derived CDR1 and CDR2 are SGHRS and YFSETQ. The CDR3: CASSLQGGNQPQHF. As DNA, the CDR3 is TGCGCCAGCAGCCTACAGGGGGGCAATCAGCCCCAGCATTTT.

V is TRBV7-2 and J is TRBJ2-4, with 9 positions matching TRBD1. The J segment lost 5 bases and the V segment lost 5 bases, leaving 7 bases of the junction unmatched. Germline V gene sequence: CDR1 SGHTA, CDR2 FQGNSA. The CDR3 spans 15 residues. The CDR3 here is CASSPQGQGQNIQYF. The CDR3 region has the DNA TGTGCCAGCAGCCCCCAGGGACAGGGACAAAACATTCAGTACTTC.

DNA for the CDR3: TGTGCCAGCAGGGGGAGGGATACGCAGTATTTT. It translates to CASRGRDTQYF. V and J are TRBV12-3 or TRBV12-4 and TRBJ2-3, with D perhaps TRBD2 (6 bases). The CDR3 loop spans 11 amino acids. V was cut by 6 bases and J by 6 bases, with 7 bases left in between.

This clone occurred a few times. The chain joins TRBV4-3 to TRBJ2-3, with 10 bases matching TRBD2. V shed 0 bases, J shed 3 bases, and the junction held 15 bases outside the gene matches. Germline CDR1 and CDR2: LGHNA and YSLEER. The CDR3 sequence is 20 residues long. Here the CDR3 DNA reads TGCGCCAGCAGCCAAGATTGGCCTAGCGGGAGACAGGGCCAGACAGATACGCAGTATTTT. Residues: CASSQDWPSGRQGQTDTQYF.